Included here is one TCR beta chain sequence, with context. The CDR3 has 15 amino acids. Germline loops: CDR1 SGHTA, CDR2 FQGNSA. Trimming left V 10 bases short and J 1 base short, with 19 bases between. Libraries were prepared by immunoSEQ multiplex PCR; TCRdb keeps only in-frame clonotypes and omits some of them. In the table there are around 14,000 clones, 55% to 80% of which are singletons. The record originates from a study of neoadjuvant anti-PD-1 for oral cavity cancer. Looking at the study overall: Non-progressing patients received a fourth nivolumab dose near day 43, then surgery on days 50-56.

Cohort: HPV-negative, locally advanced oral cavity squamous cell carcinoma patients. The TCR sequence derives from a person aged 40-85 years with oral cavity squamous cell carcinoma. The chain has TRBV7-2 and TRBJ1-1; a possible D gene is TRBD1 (6 bases). This sample comprised PBMCs, obtained before nivolumab (anti-PD-1) treatment. CDR3 DNA sequence: TGTGCCATTGTGGGAGGGGGAAGGAGGAACACTGAAGCTTTCTTT. Translation gives CAIVGGGRRNTEAFF.